The 10 T cell receptor beta chains given below trace back to one sample, sequenced in a study of identifying expanded T cells in peripheral blood. The method was immunoSEQ multiplex PCR; TCRdb's version includes in-frame clones alone and lacks a portion of them. This table has under 110,000 clones, roughly 87% appearing once. Sequencing used blood. These receptors were collected from a person between 18 and 75 years old in good health.

The chain employs TRBV10-2 and TRBJ1-5, with a weak D call TRBD1 (5 bases). Trimming took off 5 bases at V and 4 bases at J, with 9 bases between the two ends. Germline V gene sequence: CDR1 WSHSY, CDR2 SAAADI. The CDR3 sequence is 13 residues long. The CDR3 DNA reads TGCGCCAGCAGTCCAGGGTTTAATCAGCCCCAGCATTTT. This codes for CASSPGFNQPQHF.

The chain recombines TRBV10-3 with TRBJ2-7, with TRBD1 identical over 9 bases. The CDR3 runs to 12 residues. Germline assignment: CDR1 ENHRY and CDR2 SYGVKD. Trimming removed 7 bases from V and 5 bases from J; junction bases left unmatched: 3. CDR3 residues: CAITRDRDEQYF. The CDR3 bases are TGTGCCATCACCCGGGACAGGGACGAGCAGTACTTC.

The gene calls are TRBV28 and TRBJ1-4; TRBD1 aligns across 8 bases. The CDR3 spans 15 residues. V lost 5 bases, J lost 6 bases, and 8 bases stayed unmatched. From germline, CDR1 is MDHEN and CDR2 SYDVKM. In nucleotides, the CDR3 is TGTGCCAGCAGTCCACCAGGGGGCTGGGATGAAAAACTGTTTTTT. It encodes CASSPPGGWDEKLFF.

The chain uses TRBV19 and TRBJ1-1; 7 bases line up with TRBD1. Germline V gives CDR1 LNHDA, CDR2 SQIVND (reference sequence). This CDR3 contains 19 residues. Unmatched junction bases numbered 24, after V lost 7 bases and J lost 4 bases. CDR3 sequence (DNA): TGTGCCAGTAAGAACCTTTGGCACGGAACCGACAGGGCCCCCACTGAAGCTTTCTTT. The encoded protein is CASKNLWHGTDRAPTEAFF. The full variable domain, in which reference TRBV19 and TRBJ1-1 provide the parts outside the CDR3, is DGGITQSPKYLFRKEGQNVTLSCEQNLNHDAMYWYRQDPGQGLRLIYYSQIVNDFQKGDIAEGYSVSREKKESFPLTVTSAQKNPTAFYLCASKNLWHGTDRAPTEAFFGQGTRLTVV.

The gene calls are TRBV6-1 and TRBJ1-2, with a possible D match to TRBD1 (5 bases). The CDR3 spans 15 residues. Trimming shortened V by 9 bases and J by 0 bases, and 17 bases separated the two germline ends. From germline, CDR1 is MNHNS and CDR2 SASEGT. Here the CDR3 reads CASSEGPSPNYGYTF. The CDR3 coding sequence is TGTGCCAGTTCTGAGGGGCCCTCTCCTAACTATGGCTACACCTTC.

The rearrangement uses TRBV28 and TRBJ1-2, with TRBD1 matching over 7 bases. Looked up from germline, CDR1 is MDHEN and CDR2 is SYDVKM. The CDR3 loop spans 12 amino acids. The trim removed 6 bases at V and 4 bases at J, leaving 2 bases unmatched. In DNA form, the CDR3 reads TGTGCCAGCAGCACAGGGGTCTATGGCTACACCTTC. Translation: CASSTGVYGYTF.

V and J are TRBV7-9 and TRBJ1-5; D remains unclear. V was cut by 1 base and J by 4 bases, with 5 bases left in between. The germline V gene encodes CDR1 SEHNR and CDR2 FQNEAQ (reference sequence). CDR3 length: 13 residues. The CDR3 sequence is CASSLGDNQPQHF. Here the CDR3 DNA reads TGTGCCAGCAGCTTAGGGGATAATCAGCCCCAGCATTTT. Variable domain in full (rest from reference TRBV7-9 and TRBJ1-5): DTGVSQNPRHKITKRGQNVTFRCDPISEHNRLYWYRQTLGQGPEFLTYFQNEAQLEKSRLLSDRFSAERPKGSFSTLEIQRTEQGDSAMYLCASSLGDNQPQHFGDGTRLSIL.

The chain links TRBV5-4 to TRBJ1-1, with D unresolved. The germline gives CDR1 SGHNT, CDR2 YYREEE (reference sequence). The V gene lost 4 bases and the J gene lost 1 base, with 11 bases spanning the gap. The CDR3 length is 14 residues. This CDR3 reads CASSRRERNTEAFF. CDR3 in DNA: TGTGCCAGCAGCCGTCGGGAGCGGAACACTGAAGCTTTCTTT.

The CDR3 coding sequence is TGTGCCAGCAGTGAAGTAGGGGTGGAAAAACTGTTTTTT. Translated, it gives CASSEVGVEKLFF. The gene calls are TRBV2 and TRBJ1-4; TRBD1 might be the D (5 bases). Germline CDR1 is SNHLY and CDR2 is FYNNEI. Deletions cut 1 base from V and 8 bases from J, with 8 bases between. This CDR3 comprises 13 residues.

V usage is TRBV19 and J usage is TRBJ2-2, with D perhaps matching TRBD1 or TRBD2 (5 bases each). This CDR3 is built from 15 residues. The ends were cut back, 1 base at V and 4 bases at J, with 10 bases in the middle. Germline V gives CDR1 LNHDA, CDR2 SQIVND (reference sequence). In nucleotides, the CDR3 is TGTGCCAGTAGTATAGGGGGGTGGGCCACCGGGGAGCTGTTTTTT. Protein product: CASSIGGWATGELFF.